This T cell receptor (beta chain) stems from a study of T cells expressing NK-cell markers. Overall study context: Of eight sequenced donors, seven were HCMV-seropositive and one HCMV-seronegative. Broader study findings: The study did not resolve the HCMV specificity of expanded NKG2C+ T cell clones.

Notes on this clonotype: Its antigen is as yet unknown.

UMIs accompanied the 5'RACE template switching by which TCR beta cDNA was made. From the 5' RACE reads, TCRdb lists one entry per CDR3 protein and no DNA. The sample spans a few hundred thousand distinct CDR3 sequences; the ten largest clones claim roughly 1.4%. The CDR3 spans 14 residues. Germline assignment: CDR1 DFQATT and CDR2 SNEGSKA (reference sequence). Sequenced input: blood T cells: a sorted CD56 or NKG2C T cell subset, CD4+ or CD8+ T cells, or bulk PBMC T cells (not recorded which). The TCR sequence derives from a woman between 45 and 60 years old in good health. The chain recombines TRBV20-1 with TRBJ1-1. The chain's CDR3 is CSARDLYVNTEAFF.